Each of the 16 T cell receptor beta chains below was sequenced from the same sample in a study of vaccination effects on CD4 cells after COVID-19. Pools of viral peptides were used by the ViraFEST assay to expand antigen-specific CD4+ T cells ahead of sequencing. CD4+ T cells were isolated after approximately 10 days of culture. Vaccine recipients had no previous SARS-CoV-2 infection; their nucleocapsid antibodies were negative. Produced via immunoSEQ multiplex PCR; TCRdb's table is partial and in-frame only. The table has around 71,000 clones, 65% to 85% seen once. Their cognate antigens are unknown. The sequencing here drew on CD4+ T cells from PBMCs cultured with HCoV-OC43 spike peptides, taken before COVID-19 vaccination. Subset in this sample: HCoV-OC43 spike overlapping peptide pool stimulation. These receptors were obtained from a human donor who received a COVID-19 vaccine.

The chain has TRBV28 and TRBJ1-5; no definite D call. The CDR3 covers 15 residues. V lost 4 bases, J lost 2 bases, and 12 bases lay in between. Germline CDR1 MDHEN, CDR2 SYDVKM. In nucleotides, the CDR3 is TGTGCCAGCAGTTCCGAAGGCGGGGGCAATCAGCCCCAGCATTTT. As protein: CASSSEGGGNQPQHF. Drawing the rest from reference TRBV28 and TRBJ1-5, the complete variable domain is DVKVTQSSRYLVKRTGEKVFLECVQDMDHENMFWYRQDPGLGLRLIYFSYDVKMKEKGDIPEGYSVSREKKERFSLILESASTNQTSMYLCASSSEGGGNQPQHFGDGTRLSIL.

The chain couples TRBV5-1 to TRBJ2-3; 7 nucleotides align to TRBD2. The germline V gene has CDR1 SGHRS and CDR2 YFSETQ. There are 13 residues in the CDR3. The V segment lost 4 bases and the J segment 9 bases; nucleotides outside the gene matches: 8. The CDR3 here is CASSTFGGETQYF. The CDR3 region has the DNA TGCGCCAGCAGCACATTTGGGGGGGAGACGCAGTATTTT. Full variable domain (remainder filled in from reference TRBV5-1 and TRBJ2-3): KAGVTQTPRYLIKTRGQQVTLSCSPISGHRSVSWYQQTPGQGLQFLFEYFSETQRNKGNFPGRFSGRQFSNSRSEMNVSTLELGDSALYLCASSTFGGETQYFGPGTRLTVL.

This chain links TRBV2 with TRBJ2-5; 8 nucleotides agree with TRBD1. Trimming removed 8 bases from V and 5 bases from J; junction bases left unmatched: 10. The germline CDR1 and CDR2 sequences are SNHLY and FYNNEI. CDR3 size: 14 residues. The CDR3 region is CASGRQGTRETQYF. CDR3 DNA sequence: TGTGCCAGCGGGAGACAGGGGACGCGGGAGACCCAGTACTTC.

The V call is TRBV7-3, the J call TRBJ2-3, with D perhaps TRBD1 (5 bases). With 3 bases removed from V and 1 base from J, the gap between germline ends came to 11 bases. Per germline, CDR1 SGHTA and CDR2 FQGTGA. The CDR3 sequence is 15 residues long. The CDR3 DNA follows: TGTGCCAGCAGCTTGATCGGACACCGCACAGATACGCAGTATTTT. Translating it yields CASSLIGHRTDTQYF. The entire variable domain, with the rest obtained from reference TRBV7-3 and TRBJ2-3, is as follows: GAGVSQTPSNKVTEKGKYVELRCDPISGHTALYWYRQSLGQGPEFLIYFQGTGAADDSGLPNDRFFAVRPEGSVSTLKIQRTERGDSAVYLCASSLIGHRTDTQYFGPGTRLTVL.

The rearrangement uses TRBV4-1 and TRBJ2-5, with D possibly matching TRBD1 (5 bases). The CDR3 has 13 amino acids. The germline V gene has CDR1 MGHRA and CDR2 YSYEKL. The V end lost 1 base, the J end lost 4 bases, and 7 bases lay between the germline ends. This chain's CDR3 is CASSQVDRETQYF. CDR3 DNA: TGCGCCAGCAGCCAAGTCGACAGAGAGACCCAGTACTTC.

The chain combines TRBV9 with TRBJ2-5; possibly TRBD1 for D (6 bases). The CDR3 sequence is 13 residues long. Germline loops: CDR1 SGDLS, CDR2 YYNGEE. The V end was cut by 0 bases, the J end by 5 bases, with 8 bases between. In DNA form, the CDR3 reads TGTGCCAGCAGCGTAGACAGGGCGGAGACCCAGTACTTC. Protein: CASSVDRAETQYF.

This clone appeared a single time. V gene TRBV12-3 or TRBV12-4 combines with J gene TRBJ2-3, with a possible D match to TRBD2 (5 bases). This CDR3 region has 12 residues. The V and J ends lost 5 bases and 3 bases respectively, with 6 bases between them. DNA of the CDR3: TGTGCCAGCAGTGGGGAGACAGATACGCAGTATTTT. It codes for CASSGETDTQYF.

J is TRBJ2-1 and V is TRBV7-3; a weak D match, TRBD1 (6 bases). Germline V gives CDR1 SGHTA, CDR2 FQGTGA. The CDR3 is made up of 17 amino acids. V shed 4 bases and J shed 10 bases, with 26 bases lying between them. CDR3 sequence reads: CASSSPRGAGWGVEQFF. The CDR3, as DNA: TGTGCCAGCAGCTCCCCCAGGGGTGCAGGGTGGGGAGTAGAGCAGTTCTTC.

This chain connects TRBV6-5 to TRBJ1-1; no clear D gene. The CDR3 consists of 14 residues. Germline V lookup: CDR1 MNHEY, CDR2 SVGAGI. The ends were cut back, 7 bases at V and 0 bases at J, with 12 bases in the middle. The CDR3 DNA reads TGTGCCAGCACCCCACTGGGCATGAACACTGAAGCTTTCTTT. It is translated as CASTPLGMNTEAFF.

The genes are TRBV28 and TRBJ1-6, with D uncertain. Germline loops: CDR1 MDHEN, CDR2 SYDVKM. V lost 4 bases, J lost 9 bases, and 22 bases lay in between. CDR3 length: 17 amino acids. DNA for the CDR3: TGTGCCAGCAGTTCCTTTCACCCACAAGACTGGGGTTCACCCCTCCACTTT. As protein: CASSSFHPQDWGSPLHF.

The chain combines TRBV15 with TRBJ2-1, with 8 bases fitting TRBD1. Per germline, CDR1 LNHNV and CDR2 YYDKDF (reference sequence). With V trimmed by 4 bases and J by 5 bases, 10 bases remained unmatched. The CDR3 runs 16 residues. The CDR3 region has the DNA TGTGCCACCAGCACTCGGACAGGGATGGTCAACAATGAGCAGTTCTTC. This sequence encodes CATSTRTGMVNNEQFF.

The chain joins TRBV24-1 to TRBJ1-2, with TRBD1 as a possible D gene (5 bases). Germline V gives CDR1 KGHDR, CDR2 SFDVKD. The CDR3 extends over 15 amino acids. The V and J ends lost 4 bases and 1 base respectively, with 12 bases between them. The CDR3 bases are TGTGCCACCAGTGAGTCAGGGTGGGATAACTATGGCTACACCTTC. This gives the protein CATSESGWDNYGYTF.

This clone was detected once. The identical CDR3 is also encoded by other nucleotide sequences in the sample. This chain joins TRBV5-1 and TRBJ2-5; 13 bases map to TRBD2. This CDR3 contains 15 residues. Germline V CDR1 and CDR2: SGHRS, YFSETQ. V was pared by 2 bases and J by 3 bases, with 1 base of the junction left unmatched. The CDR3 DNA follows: TGCGCCAGCAGCTTACTAGCGGGGGGGGAAGAGACCCAGTACTTC. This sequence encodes CASSLLAGGEETQYF.

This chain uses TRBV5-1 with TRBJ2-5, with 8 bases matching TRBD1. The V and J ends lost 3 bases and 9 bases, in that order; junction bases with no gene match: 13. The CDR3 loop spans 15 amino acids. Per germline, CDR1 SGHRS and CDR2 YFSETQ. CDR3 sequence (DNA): TGCGCCAGCAGCTATGGACAGGGCACGTCTATGGCCCAGTACTTC. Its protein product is CASSYGQGTSMAQYF.

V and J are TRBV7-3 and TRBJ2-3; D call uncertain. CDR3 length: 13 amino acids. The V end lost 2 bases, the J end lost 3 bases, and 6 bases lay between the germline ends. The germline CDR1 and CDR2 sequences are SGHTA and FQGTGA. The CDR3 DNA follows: TGTGCCAGCAGCTTATATAGGACAGATACGCAGTATTTT. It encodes CASSLYRTDTQYF.

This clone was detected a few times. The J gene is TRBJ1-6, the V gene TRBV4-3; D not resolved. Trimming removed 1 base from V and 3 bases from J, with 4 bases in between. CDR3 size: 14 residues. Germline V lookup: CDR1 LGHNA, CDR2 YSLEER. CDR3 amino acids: CASSQGHYNSPLHF. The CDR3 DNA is TGCGCCAGCAGCCAAGGACACTATAATTCACCCCTCCACTTT.